This TCR beta chain was recorded in a study of cytomegalovirus exposure and HLA in healthy donors. Both 60 Vbeta primers and 13 Jbeta primers went into the PCR. Libraries were prepared by immunoSEQ multiplex PCR; TCRdb keeps only in-frame clonotypes and omits some of them. The sample lists roughly 120,000 clones; roughly 9.9% were seen once. Trimming shortened V by 6 bases and J by 1 base, and 13 bases separated the two germline ends. The CDR3 consists of 15 residues. Germline V lookup: CDR1 SGHVS, CDR2 FNYEAQ. Sequenced: PBMCs. The V and J genes are TRBV7-6 and TRBJ2-1, with a tentative D call TRBD1 (7 bases). The clonotype was recovered from a man aged 25-45 years in good health and CMV-seronegative. CDR3 loop: CASSTTGRSYNEQFF. The CDR3 DNA reads TGTGCCAGCAGTACGACAGGGAGGTCCTACAATGAGCAGTTCTTC.